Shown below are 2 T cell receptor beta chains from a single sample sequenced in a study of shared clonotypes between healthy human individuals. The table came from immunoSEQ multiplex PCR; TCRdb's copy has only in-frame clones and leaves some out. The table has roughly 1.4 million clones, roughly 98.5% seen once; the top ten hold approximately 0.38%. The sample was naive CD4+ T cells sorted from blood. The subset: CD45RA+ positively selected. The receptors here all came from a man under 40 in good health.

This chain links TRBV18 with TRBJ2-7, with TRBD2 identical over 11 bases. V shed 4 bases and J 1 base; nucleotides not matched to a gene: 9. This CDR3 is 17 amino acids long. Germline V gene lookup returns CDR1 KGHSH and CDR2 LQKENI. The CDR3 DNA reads TGTGCCAGCTCACTCGATGGACTAGCGGGCCCTTCCTACGAGCAGTACTTC. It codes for CASSLDGLAGPSYEQYF.

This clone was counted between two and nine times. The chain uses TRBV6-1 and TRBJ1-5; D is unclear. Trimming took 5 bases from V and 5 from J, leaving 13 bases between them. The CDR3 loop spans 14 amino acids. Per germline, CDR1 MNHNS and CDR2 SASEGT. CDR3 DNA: TGTGCCAGCAGTAGGGCGGGGTGGGATCAGCCCCAGCATTTT. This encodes CASSRAGWDQPQHF.